This entry lists 3 T cell receptor delta chains sequenced from one sample in a study of γδ T cells in repeated Plasmodium falciparum infection. Gammadelta T cells were flow-sorted from PBMC into Vgamma9/Vdelta2+ and Vdelta2-negative populations for bulk analysis. TCRdb reanalyzed the multiplex PCR reads using CATT. The sample includes 50,000 to 60,000 delta-chain clones, about 1.9% seen only once; the top ten take 20% to 25%. Sequencing input: gamma-delta T cells from blood. All receptors come from a pool of human donors (malaria-infected and uninfected, not separated).

This clone showed up many times. The likely explanation is a read error, given a far larger clone one base away. This specimen includes other DNA sequences encoding the same CDR3. The rearrangement uses TRDV1 and TRDJ1; D may be TRDD2 or TRDD3 (5 bases each). Germline CDR1 and CDR2: TSWWSYY and QGS. The CDR3 is made up of 17 amino acids. DNA of the CDR3: TGTGCCCTTGGGGAAGACCCTTCTCTTATCTACACCGATAAACTCATCTTT. This sequence encodes CALGEDPSLIYTDKLIF.

This clone was seen a handful of times. The TCRdb protein comes from a much larger clone and disagrees with this DNA's translation at residue 8, likely due to a read error; the protein given here is derived from the DNA. The chain uses TRDV3 and TRDJ4; the D gene is possibly TRDD3 (6 bases). The J gene is absent in TCRdb and was assigned here via DNA matching to germline. Germline lookup yields CDR1 TVYSNPD and CDR2 GDNSRS (reference sequence). The CDR3 extends over 23 amino acids. V was cut by 2 bases and J by 0 bases, with 43 bases left in between. DNA of the CDR3: TGTGCCTTTTCCTCTAAGATTAGGCTTTGGGTCTACTTGCGGGGGAGATGTACCAGACCCCTGATCTTT. Translating gives CAFSSKIRLWVYLRGRCTRPLIF.

This clone appeared many times. Other DNA sequences of this sample code for an identical CDR3. The chain couples TRDV1 to TRDJ1, with TRDD3 matching over 12 bases. Germline CDR1 is TSWWSYY and CDR2 is QGS. The trim removed 3 bases at V and 0 bases at J, leaving 14 bases unmatched. CDR3 length equals 20 residues. The CDR3 DNA sequence: TGTGCTCTTGGGGACGCCTTTTACTGGGGGATACACCGCTACACCGATAAACTCATCTTT. It codes for CALGDAFYWGIHRYTDKLIF.